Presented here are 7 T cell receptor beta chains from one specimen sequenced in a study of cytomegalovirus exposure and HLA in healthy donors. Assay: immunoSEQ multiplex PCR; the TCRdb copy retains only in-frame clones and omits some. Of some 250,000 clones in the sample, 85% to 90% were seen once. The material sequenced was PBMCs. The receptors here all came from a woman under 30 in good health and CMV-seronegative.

CDR3 nucleotides: TGTGCCAGCAGTTGGATAGCGGGGGGGCCAGATACGCAGTATTTT. Translating gives CASSWIAGGPDTQYF. The V and J genes are TRBV6-5 and TRBJ2-3; the match to TRBD2 covers 11 bases. V lost 4 bases and J lost 4; bases outside the gene matches: 4. This CDR3 region has 15 residues. CDR1 and CDR2 from the germline V gene are MNHEY and SVGAGI.

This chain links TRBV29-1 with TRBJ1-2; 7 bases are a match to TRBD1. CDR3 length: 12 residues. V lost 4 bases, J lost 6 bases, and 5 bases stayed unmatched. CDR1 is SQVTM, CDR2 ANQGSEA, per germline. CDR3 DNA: TGCAGCGTTGGTGACAGGGAAAATGGCTACACCTTC. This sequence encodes CSVGDRENGYTF.

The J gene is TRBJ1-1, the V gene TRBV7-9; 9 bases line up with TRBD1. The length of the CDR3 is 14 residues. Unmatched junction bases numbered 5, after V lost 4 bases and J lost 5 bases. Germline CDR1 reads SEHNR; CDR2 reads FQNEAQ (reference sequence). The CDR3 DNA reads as TGTGCCAGCAGCTGGGGACAGGGAGAAACTGAAGCTTTCTTT. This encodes CASSWGQGETEAFF.

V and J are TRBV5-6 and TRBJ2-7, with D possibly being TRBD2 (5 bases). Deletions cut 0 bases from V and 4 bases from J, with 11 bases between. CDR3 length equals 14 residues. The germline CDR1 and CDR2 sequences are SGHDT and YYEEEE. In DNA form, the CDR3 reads TGTGCCAGCAGCTTGGCCTGGTCGGGGTACGAGCAGTACGTC. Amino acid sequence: CASSLAWSGYEQYV.

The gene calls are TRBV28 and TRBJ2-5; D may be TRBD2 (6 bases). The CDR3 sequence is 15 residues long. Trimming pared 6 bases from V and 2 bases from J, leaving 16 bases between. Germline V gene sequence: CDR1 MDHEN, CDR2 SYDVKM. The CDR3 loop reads CASSGGGQKQETQYF. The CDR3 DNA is TGTGCCAGCAGCGGGGGAGGTCAGAAACAAGAGACCCAGTACTTC.

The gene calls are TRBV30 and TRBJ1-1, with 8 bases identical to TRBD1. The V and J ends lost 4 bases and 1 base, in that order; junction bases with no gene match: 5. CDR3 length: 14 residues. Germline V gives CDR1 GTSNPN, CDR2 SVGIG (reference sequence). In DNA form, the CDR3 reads TGTGCCTGGACCTCCGGACAGGGGAACACTGAAGCTTTCTTT. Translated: CAWTSGQGNTEAFF.

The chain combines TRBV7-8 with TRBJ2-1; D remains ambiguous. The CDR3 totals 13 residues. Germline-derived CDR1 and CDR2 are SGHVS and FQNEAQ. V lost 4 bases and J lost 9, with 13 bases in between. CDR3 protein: CASSSSGGPEQFF. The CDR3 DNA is TGTGCCAGCAGCTCCTCCGGCGGCCCTGAGCAGTTCTTC.